The 24 T cell receptor beta chains in this list originate from one sample, sequenced in a study of T cells after yellow fever vaccination. TCRdb reanalysed the 5' RACE reads using MiXCR and keeps one entry per CDR3 protein. In the table there are some 350,000 distinct CDR3 sequences, roughly 4.3% of which are singletons. Source: PBMCs, taken 5 days after the yellow fever booster vaccination. The receptors derive from a man aged 18 to 35 who received the YFV17D yellow fever vaccine.

The chain uses TRBV6-6 and TRBJ2-7; D not resolved. Trimming stripped 0 bases from V and 5 bases from J, with 5 bases between. CDR1 MNHNY and CDR2 SVGAGI come from the germline V gene (reference sequence). The CDR3 has 12 amino acids. The CDR3 DNA reads as TGTGCCAGCAGTTACTCGAACAACGAGCAGTACTTC. It codes for CASSYSNNEQYF.

The chain is built from TRBV4-3 and TRBJ2-2; D unclear. The ends were cut back, 1 base at V and 6 bases at J, with 12 bases in the middle. The germline V gene encodes CDR1 LGHNA and CDR2 YSLEER. The CDR3 loop spans 15 amino acids. Here the CDR3 reads CASSQGHPLAGELFF. The CDR3 nucleotides are TGCGCCAGCAGCCAAGGACATCCTCTTGCCGGGGAGCTGTTTTTT.

This clonotype was observed a few times. DNA of the CDR3: TGTGCCAGCAGTTGGGACGGGCCGAAAGCTTTCTTT. Amino acid sequence: CASSWDGPKAFF. The V call is TRBV12-3 or TRBV12-4, the J call TRBJ1-1, with TRBD1 as a possible D gene (5 bases). The germline V and J ends were trimmed by 4 bases and 9 bases, with 12 bases remaining between them. The CDR3 has 12 residues.

This clonotype was counted at least ten times. The chain links TRBV6-6 to TRBJ2-4; a weak D match, TRBD2 (6 bases). The CDR3 has 17 amino acids. V was trimmed by 6 bases and J by 0 bases, leaving 18 bases between them. Germline lookup yields CDR1 MNHNY and CDR2 SVGAGI (reference sequence). The CDR3 nucleotides read TGTGCCAGCAGACACCGGGGGACGGAACTAGCCAAAAACATTCAGTACTTC. Translating it yields CASRHRGTELAKNIQYF.

This clonotype has ten or more counts. The chain joins TRBV5-6 to TRBJ1-1; 7 nucleotides agree with TRBD1. The CDR3 length is 14 residues. V trimming: 3 bases; J trimming: 1 base; junction bases outside the gene matches: 3. CDR1 and CDR2 from the germline V gene are SGHDT and YYEEEE. CDR3 DNA: TGTGCCAGCAGCTGGGGACAGCCGAACACTGAAGCTTTCTTT. It specifies CASSWGQPNTEAFF. Variable domain in full (rest from reference TRBV5-6 and TRBJ1-1): DAGVTQSPTHLIKTRGQQVTLRCSPKSGHDTVSWYQQALGQGPQFIFQYYEEEERQRGNFPDRFSGHQFPNYSSELNVNALLLGDSALYLCASSWGQPNTEAFFGQGTRLTVV.

The table lists this clonotype with a few counts. The chain joins TRBV30 to TRBJ2-3; D remains unclear. The CDR3 length is 12 residues. Trimming removed 2 bases from V and 7 bases from J, with 10 bases in between. Germline lookup yields CDR1 GTSNPN and CDR2 SVGIG (reference sequence). CDR3 in amino acids: CAWSPLLYTQYF. The CDR3 region has the DNA TGTGCCTGGAGTCCGTTGTTATATACGCAGTATTTT.

This chain joins TRBV20-1 and TRBJ1-1; 7 bases align to TRBD1. This CDR3 spans 14 amino acids. V trimming: 2 bases; J trimming: 4 bases; junction bases outside the gene matches: 7. Germline V CDR1 and CDR2: DFQATT, SNEGSKA (reference sequence). The CDR3 DNA reads as TGCAGTGCTAGATCGGAGGGGGCTGGCACTGAAGCTTTCTTT. As protein: CSARSEGAGTEAFF.

This chain uses TRBV14 with TRBJ1-5, with 8 bases identical to TRBD1. The CDR3 extends over 15 amino acids. J was trimmed by 3 bases and V by 8 bases; bases with no gene match: 9. Germline V lookup: CDR1 SGHDN, CDR2 FVKESK. The CDR3 sequence is CASHRQGYYNQPQHF. The CDR3 nucleotides read TGTGCCAGCCATCGACAGGGGTACTACAATCAGCCCCAGCATTTT.

This clonotype was found many times. The chain has TRBV6-1 and TRBJ2-3, with unresolved D. V lost 4 bases, J lost 6 bases, and 8 bases lay in between. The CDR3 length is 12 residues. The germline CDR1 and CDR2 sequences are MNHNS and SASEGT. The CDR3 protein is CASSAPLDTQYF. The CDR3 coding sequence is TGTGCCAGCAGTGCTCCCCTCGATACGCAGTATTTT.

This clonotype was seen more than once but under ten times. The rearrangement joins TRBV7-2 to TRBJ1-2; D is possibly TRBD1 (5 bases). The V and J ends lost 5 bases and 8 bases respectively, with 15 bases between them. Germline V lookup: CDR1 SGHTA, CDR2 FQGNSA. This CDR3 contains 13 residues. The CDR3 DNA reads TGTGCCAGCAGCCGACCCGGCGAGGGGGGCTACACCTTC. Protein product: CASSRPGEGGYTF.

This chain links TRBV18 with TRBJ2-3, with 8 bases that match TRBD2. Germline V gives CDR1 KGHSH, CDR2 LQKENI. The CDR3 loop spans 13 amino acids. V shed 8 bases, J shed 4 bases, and the junction held 5 bases outside the gene matches. DNA of the CDR3: TGTGCCAGCGCCAGCGGGGGCCCAGATACGCAGTATTTT. Its translation: CASASGGPDTQYF.

The V call is TRBV6-5, the J call TRBJ1-1, with D unclear. CDR1 and CDR2 from the germline V gene are MNHEY and SVGAGI. Trimming cost V 5 bases and J 0 bases, with 19 bases left between them. The CDR3 is 17 amino acids. The CDR3, as DNA: TGTGCCAGCAGTCACCAAGAAATTGGGTTCATGAACACTGAAGCTTTCTTT. This encodes CASSHQEIGFMNTEAFF.

The chain joins TRBV5-4 to TRBJ1-2, with 8 bases identical to TRBD1. V lost 5 bases, J lost 4 bases, and 4 bases stayed unmatched. The CDR3 is 13 amino acids. Germline V CDR1 and CDR2: SGHNT, YYREEE (reference sequence). DNA of the CDR3: TGTGCCAGCAGGAAGGACAGGGCCTATGGCTACACCTTC. Its translation is CASRKDRAYGYTF. The full variable domain, rest sourced from reference TRBV5-4 and TRBJ1-2, is ETGVTQSPTHLIKTRGQQVTLRCSSQSGHNTVSWYQQALGQGPQFIFQYYREEENGRGNFPPRFSGLQFPNYSSELNVNALELDDSALYLCASRKDRAYGYTFGSGTRLTVV.

The genes are TRBV12-3 or TRBV12-4 and TRBJ2-1; D remains ambiguous. There are 13 residues in the CDR3. Trimming shortened V by 6 bases and J by 9 bases, and 15 bases separated the two germline ends. DNA of the CDR3: TGTGCCAGCAGCCTCCAAAGGTTCCGTGAGCAGTTCTTC. It translates to CASSLQRFREQFF.

The chain joins TRBV6-6 to TRBJ1-5, with TRBD1 as a possible D gene (6 bases). Germline V gene lookup returns CDR1 MNHNY and CDR2 SVGAGI (reference sequence). The V end was cut by 0 bases, the J end by 1 base, with 16 bases between. The CDR3 runs to 18 residues. CDR3 in DNA: TGTGCCAGCAGTTACTCGGTATCAACAGGGATGAGCAATCAGCCCCAGCATTTT. Encoded protein: CASSYSVSTGMSNQPQHF.

This clonotype was found a few times. V is TRBV9 and J is TRBJ1-2; TRBD1 agrees at 7 bases. The CDR3 is 13 residues long. V lost 3 bases, J lost 8 bases, and 7 bases stayed unmatched. Germline loops: CDR1 SGDLS, CDR2 YYNGEE. As DNA, the CDR3 is TGTGCCAGCAGCGCCGCCGGGACAGACGGCTACACCTTC. Protein product: CASSAAGTDGYTF.

This rearrangement joins TRBV6-1 to TRBJ1-1, with no clear D. Germline V CDR1 and CDR2: MNHNS, SASEGT. V was trimmed by 1 base and J by 1 base, leaving 7 bases between them. There are 14 residues in the CDR3. The CDR3 region is CASSEVPGNTEAFF. The CDR3 bases are TGTGCCAGCAGTGAAGTGCCGGGGAACACTGAAGCTTTCTTT.

This clonotype appeared many times. CDR3 sequence: CASLDRDAHYEQYF. The CDR3 DNA follows: TGCGCCAGTTTGGACAGGGATGCTCACTACGAGCAGTACTTC. The chain is built from TRBV5-1 and TRBJ2-7, with 8 bases aligning to TRBD1. This CDR3 is built from 14 residues. V was clipped by 8 bases and J by 3 bases; unmatched bases: 10. Germline V gene lookup returns CDR1 SGHRS and CDR2 YFSETQ.

The table lists this clonotype with many counts. V is TRBV4-1 and J is TRBJ2-4; D is tentatively TRBD1 or TRBD2 (5 bases each). The V gene lost 1 base and the J gene lost 8 bases, with 12 bases spanning the gap. This CDR3 has 14 residues. CDR1 and CDR2 (germline): MGHRA, YSYEKL. Here the CDR3 reads CASSQGQGPDIQYF. In DNA form, the CDR3 reads TGCGCCAGCAGCCAAGGGCAGGGACCGGACATTCAGTACTTC.

The V and J genes are TRBV10-3 and TRBJ2-7, with D perhaps matching TRBD1 or TRBD2 (5 bases each). Germline lookup yields CDR1 ENHRY and CDR2 SYGVKD. This CDR3 has 15 residues. Trimming cost V 10 bases and J 2 bases, with 21 bases left between them. The CDR3 reads CATGKGPRQTYEQYV. The CDR3 DNA follows: TGTGCCACCGGGAAGGGTCCCCGACAGACCTACGAGCAGTACGTC.

This clonotype was found a few times. This sequence joins TRBV5-1 and TRBJ1-1, with a possible D match to TRBD1 (6 bases). CDR3 length equals 14 residues. V lost 4 bases, J lost 0 bases, and 10 bases lay in between. The germline V gene encodes CDR1 SGHRS and CDR2 YFSETQ. The DNA for the CDR3 is TGCGCCAGCAGCGGACAGCTCATGAACACTGAAGCTTTCTTT. The encoded protein is CASSGQLMNTEAFF.

The chain carries TRBV5-4 and TRBJ1-6; 10 bases match TRBD1. V gave up 4 bases and J gave up 7 bases; unmatched junction bases: 5. This CDR3 comprises 15 residues. Germline values: CDR1 SGHNT, CDR2 YYREEE (reference sequence). The chain's CDR3 is CASSQEDRGNSPLHF. The DNA for the CDR3 is TGTGCCAGCAGCCAGGAGGACAGGGGGAATTCACCCCTCCACTTT.

This clonotype was detected ten times or more. The J gene is TRBJ2-7, the V gene TRBV11-2; a weak D match, TRBD1 (6 bases). V was shortened by 4 bases and J by 4 bases, with 11 bases between the two germline ends. The germline V gene has CDR1 SGHAT and CDR2 FQNNGV. This CDR3 has 13 residues. The DNA for the CDR3 is TGTGCCAGCAGCTCCACGGACAGTTACGAGCAGTACTTC. Amino acid sequence: CASSSTDSYEQYF.

This clonotype was counted only a few times. V usage is TRBV4-3 and J usage is TRBJ2-7, with 8 bases identical to TRBD2. Trimming took 0 bases from V and 6 from J; bases not matched to a gene: 10. The V gene's germline CDR1 is LGHNA and CDR2 YSLEER. CDR3 size: 16 residues. CDR3 nucleotide sequence: TGCGCCAGCAGCCAAGATTGGGCGGGGGGTGCTGTCGAGCAGTACTTC. It translates to CASSQDWAGGAVEQYF.